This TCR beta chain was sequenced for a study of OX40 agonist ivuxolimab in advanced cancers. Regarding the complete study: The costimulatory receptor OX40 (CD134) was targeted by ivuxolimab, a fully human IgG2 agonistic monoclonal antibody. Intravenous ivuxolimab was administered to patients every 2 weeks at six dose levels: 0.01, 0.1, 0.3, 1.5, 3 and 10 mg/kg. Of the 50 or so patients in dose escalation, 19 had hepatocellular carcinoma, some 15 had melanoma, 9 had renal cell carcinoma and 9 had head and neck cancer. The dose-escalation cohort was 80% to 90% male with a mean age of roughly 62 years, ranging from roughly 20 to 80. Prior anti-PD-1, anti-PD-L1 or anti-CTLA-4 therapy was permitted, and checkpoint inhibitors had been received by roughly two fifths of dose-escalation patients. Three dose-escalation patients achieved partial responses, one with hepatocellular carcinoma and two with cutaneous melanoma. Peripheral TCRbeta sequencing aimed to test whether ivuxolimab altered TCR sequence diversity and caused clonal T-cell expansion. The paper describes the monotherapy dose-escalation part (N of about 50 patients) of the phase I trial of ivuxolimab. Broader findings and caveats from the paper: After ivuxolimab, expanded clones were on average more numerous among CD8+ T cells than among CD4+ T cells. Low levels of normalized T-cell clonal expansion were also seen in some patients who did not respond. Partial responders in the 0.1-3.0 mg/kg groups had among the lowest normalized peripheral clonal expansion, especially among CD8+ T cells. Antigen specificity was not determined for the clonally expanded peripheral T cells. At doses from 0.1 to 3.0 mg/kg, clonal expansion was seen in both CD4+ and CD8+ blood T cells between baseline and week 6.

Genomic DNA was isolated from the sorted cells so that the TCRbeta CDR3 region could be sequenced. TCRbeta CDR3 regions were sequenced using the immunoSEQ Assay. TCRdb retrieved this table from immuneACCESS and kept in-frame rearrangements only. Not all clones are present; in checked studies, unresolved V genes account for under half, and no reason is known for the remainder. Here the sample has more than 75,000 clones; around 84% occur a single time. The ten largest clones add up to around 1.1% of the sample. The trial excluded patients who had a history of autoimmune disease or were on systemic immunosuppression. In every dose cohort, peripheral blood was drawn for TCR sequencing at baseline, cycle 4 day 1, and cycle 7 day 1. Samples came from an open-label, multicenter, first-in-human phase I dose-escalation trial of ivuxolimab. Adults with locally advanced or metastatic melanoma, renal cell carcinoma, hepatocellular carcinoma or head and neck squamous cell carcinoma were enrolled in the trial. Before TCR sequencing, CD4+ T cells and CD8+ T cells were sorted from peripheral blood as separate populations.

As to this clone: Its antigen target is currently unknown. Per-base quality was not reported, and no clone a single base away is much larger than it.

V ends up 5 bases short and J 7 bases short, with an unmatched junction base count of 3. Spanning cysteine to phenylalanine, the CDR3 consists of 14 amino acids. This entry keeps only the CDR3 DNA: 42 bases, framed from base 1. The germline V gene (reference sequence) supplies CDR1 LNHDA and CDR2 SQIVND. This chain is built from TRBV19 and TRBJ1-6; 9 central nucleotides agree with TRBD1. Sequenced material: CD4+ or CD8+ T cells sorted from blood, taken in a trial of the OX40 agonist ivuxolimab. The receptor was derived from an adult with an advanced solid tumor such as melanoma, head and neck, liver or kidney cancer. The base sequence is TGTGCCAGTAGTCGGACAGGGGAAAATTCACCCCTCCACTTT. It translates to CASSRTGENSPLHF. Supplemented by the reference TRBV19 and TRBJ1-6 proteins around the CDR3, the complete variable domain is DGGITQSPKYLFRKEGQNVTLSCEQNLNHDAMYWYRQDPGQGLRLIYYSQIVNDFQKGDIAEGYSVSREKKESFPLTVTSAQKNPTAFYLCASSRTGENSPLHFGNGTRLTVT.